This entry is about one T cell receptor (beta chain). This sample was taken from a study of cytomegalovirus exposure and HLA in healthy donors. Germline CDR1 reads SGDLS; CDR2 reads YYNGEE. The CDR3 consists of 15 residues. The V end lost 1 base, the J end lost 0 bases, and 8 bases lay between the germline ends. The PCR employed 60 Vbeta primers together with 13 Jbeta primers. Some clones are missing from TCRdb's copy, which holds only in-frame ones; the method was immunoSEQ multiplex PCR. The sample shows roughly 180,000 clones, 77% of them seen only once. Sequencing input: PBMCs. This TCR was sampled from a man between 18 and 29 years old in good health and CMV-seronegative. This rearrangement joins TRBV9 to TRBJ2-1; D possibly corresponds to TRBD1 (5 bases). CDR3 amino acids: CASSVQGSSYNEQFF. CDR3 in DNA: TGTGCCAGCAGCGTACAGGGAAGCTCCTACAATGAGCAGTTCTTC.